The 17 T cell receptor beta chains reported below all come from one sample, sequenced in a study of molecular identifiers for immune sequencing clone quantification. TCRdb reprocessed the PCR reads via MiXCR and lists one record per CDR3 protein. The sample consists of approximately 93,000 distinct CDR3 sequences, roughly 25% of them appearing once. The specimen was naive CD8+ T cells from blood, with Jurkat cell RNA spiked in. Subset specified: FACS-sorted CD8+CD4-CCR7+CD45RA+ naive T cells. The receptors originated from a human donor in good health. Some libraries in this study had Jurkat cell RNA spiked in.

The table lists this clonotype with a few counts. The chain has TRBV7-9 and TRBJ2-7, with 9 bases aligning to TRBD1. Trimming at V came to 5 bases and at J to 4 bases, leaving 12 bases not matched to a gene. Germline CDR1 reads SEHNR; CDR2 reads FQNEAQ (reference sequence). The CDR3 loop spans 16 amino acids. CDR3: CASSPTNRGLLYEQYF. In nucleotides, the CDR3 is TGTGCCAGCAGCCCCACAAACAGGGGGCTTTTATACGAGCAGTACTTC.

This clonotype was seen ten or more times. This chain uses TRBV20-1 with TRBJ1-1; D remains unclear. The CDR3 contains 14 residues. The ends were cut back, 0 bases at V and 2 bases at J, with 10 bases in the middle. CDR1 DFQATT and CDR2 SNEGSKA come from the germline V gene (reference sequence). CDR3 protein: CSARDAGFNTEAFF. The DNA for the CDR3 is TGCAGTGCTAGAGATGCGGGTTTCAACACTGAAGCTTTCTTT.

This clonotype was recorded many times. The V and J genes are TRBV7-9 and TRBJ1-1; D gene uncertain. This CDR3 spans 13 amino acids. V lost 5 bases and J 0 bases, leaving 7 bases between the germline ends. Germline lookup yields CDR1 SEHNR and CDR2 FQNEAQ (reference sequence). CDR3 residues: CASSQNLNTEAFF. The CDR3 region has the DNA TGTGCCAGCAGCCAAAACCTGAACACTGAAGCTTTCTTT.

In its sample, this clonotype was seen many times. The CDR3 region is CASSQDDGGYNEQFF. CDR3 DNA sequence: TGCGCCAGCAGCCAAGATGACGGGGGGTACAATGAGCAGTTCTTC. V gene TRBV4-1 combines with J gene TRBJ2-1; 7 bases line up with TRBD2. CDR3 size: 15 residues. The germline CDR1 and CDR2 sequences are MGHRA and YSYEKL. V lost 0 bases and J lost 4; bases outside the gene matches: 3.

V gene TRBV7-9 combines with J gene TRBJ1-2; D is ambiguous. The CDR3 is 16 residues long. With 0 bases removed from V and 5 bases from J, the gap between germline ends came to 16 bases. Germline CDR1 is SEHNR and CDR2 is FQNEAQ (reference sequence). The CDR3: CASSLAEHSARYGYTF. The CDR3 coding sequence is TGTGCCAGCAGCTTAGCCGAACATTCCGCCAGATATGGCTACACCTTC.

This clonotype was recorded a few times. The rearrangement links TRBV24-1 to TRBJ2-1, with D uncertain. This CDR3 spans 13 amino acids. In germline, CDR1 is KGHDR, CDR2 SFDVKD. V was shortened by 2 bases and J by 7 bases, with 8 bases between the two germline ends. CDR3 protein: CATSDSVGNEQFF. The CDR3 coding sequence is TGTGCCACCAGTGATTCTGTGGGTAATGAGCAGTTCTTC.

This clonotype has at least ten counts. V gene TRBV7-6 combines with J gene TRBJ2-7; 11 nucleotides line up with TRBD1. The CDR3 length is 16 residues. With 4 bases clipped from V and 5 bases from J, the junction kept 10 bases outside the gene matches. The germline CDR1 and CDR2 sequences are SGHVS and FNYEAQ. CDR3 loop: CASSSGQGALWDEQYF. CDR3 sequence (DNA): TGTGCCAGCAGCTCCGGACAGGGGGCTTTATGGGACGAGCAGTACTTC.

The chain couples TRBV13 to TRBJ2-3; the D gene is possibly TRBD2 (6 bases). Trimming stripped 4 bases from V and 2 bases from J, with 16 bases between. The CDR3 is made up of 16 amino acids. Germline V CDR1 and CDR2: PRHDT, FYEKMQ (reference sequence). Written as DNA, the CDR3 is TGTGCCAGCAGCTCCCAACCGGGACTTTCCACAGATACGCAGTATTTT. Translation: CASSSQPGLSTDTQYF.

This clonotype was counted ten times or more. The CDR3: CASSLWKLDLTDTQYF. The CDR3 DNA follows: TGCGCCAGCAGCTTGTGGAAACTAGACCTCACAGATACGCAGTATTTT. The chain combines TRBV5-1 with TRBJ2-3, with D perhaps TRBD2 (5 bases). Trimming took 1 base from V and 2 from J, leaving 14 bases between them. Per germline, CDR1 SGHRS and CDR2 YFSETQ. This CDR3 spans 16 amino acids.

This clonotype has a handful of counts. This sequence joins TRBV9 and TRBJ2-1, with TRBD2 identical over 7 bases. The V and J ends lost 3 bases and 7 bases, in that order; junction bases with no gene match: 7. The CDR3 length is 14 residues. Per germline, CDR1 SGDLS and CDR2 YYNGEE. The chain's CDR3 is CASSGGLAENEQFF. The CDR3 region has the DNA TGTGCCAGCAGCGGTGGGCTAGCGGAGAATGAGCAGTTCTTC.

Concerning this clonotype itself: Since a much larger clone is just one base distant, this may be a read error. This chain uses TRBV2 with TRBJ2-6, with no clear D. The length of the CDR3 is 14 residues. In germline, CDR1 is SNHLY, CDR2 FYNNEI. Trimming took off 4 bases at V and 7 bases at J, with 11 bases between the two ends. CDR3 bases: TGTGCCAGCAGTGGCAGGTACACAGCCAACGTCCTGACTTTC. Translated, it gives CASSGRYTANVLTF.

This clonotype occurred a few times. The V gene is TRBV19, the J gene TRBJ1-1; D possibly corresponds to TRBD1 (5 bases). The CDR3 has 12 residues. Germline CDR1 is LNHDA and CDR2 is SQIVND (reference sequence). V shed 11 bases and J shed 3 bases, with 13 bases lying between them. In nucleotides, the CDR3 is TGTGCCTCAAGTAGGGGCCACACTGAAGCTTTCTTT. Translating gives CASSRGHTEAFF.

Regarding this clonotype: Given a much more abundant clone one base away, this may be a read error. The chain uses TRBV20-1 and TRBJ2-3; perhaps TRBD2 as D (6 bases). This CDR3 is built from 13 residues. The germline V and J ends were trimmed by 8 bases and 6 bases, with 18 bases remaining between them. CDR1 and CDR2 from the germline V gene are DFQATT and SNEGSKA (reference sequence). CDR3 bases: TGCAGTCCATCCTCTCCGGGGGACGATACGCAGTATTTT. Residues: CSPSSPGDDTQYF.

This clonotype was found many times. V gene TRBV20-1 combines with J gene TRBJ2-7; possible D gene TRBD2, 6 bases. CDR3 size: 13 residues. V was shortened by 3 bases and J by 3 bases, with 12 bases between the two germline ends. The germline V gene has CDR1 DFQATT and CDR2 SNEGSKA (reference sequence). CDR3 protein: CSASSGERYEQYF. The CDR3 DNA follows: TGCAGTGCTAGTTCGGGGGAGCGCTACGAGCAGTACTTC.

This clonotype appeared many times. CDR3 residues: CASSPPGLNTEAFF. CDR3 nucleotides: TGTGCCAGCTCACCACCGGGATTGAACACTGAAGCTTTCTTT. V is TRBV18 and J is TRBJ1-1; D ambiguous. The germline gives CDR1 KGHSH, CDR2 LQKENI. Trimming pared 0 bases from V and 0 bases from J, leaving 5 bases between. CDR3 length equals 14 residues.

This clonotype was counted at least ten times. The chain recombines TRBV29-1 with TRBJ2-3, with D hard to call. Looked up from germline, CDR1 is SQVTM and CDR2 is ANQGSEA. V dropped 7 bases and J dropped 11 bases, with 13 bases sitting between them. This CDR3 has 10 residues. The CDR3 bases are TGCAGCGCCGACACGGGCGGGCAGTATTTT. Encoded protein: CSADTGGQYF.

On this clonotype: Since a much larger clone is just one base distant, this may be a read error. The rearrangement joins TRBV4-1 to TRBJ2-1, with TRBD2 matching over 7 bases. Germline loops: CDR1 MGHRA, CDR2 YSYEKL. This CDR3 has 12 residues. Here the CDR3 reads CASSQVAGEQLF. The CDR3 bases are TGCGCCAGCAGCCAAGTGGCGGGAGAGCAGCTCTTC.